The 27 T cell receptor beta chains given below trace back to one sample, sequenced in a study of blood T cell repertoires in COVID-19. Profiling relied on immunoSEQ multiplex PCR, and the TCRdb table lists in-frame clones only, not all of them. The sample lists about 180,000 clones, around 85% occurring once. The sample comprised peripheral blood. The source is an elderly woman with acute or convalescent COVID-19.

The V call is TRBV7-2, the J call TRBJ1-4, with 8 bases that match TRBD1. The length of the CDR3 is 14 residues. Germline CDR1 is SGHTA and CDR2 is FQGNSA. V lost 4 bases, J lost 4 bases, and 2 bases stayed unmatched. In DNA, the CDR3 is TGTGCCAGCAGCTCAGGGGGCCGTAATGAAAAACTGTTTTTT. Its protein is CASSSGGRNEKLFF.

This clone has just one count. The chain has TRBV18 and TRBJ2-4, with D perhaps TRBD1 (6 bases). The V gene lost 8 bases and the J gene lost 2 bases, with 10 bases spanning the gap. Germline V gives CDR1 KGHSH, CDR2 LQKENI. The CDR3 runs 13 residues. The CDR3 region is CASEGVTKNIQYF. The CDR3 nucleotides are TGTGCCAGCGAGGGGGTTACCAAAAACATTCAGTACTTC.

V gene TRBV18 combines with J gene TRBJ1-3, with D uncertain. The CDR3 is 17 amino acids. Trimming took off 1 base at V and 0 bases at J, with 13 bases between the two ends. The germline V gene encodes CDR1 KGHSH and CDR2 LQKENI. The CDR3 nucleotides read TGTGCCAGCTCACCACAGTGGCGACGGGGCTCTGGAAACACCATATATTTT. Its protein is CASSPQWRRGSGNTIYF. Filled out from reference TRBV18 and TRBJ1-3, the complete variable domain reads NAGVMQNPRHLVRRRGQEARLRCSPMKGHSHVYWYRQLPEEGLKFMVYLQKENIIDESGMPKERFSAEFPKEGPSILRIQQVVRGDSAAYFCASSPQWRRGSGNTIYFGEGSWLTVV.

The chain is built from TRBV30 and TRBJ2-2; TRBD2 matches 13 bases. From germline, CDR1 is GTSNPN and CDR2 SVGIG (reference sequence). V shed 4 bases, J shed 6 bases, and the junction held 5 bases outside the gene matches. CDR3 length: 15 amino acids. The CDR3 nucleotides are TGTGCCTGGACTGGGACTAGCGGGATCTCCGGGGAGCTGTTTTTT. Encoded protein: CAWTGTSGISGELFF.

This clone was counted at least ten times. In nucleotides, the CDR3 is TGCGCCAGCAGCTTGCGTCCGACTCAATCCACAGATACGCAGTATTTT. It translates to CASSLRPTQSTDTQYF. This chain links TRBV5-1 with TRBJ2-3, with D unclear. V lost 1 base to trimming and J lost 2 bases, with 14 bases between them. From germline, CDR1 is SGHRS and CDR2 YFSETQ. This CDR3 is 16 amino acids long. The full variable domain, in which reference TRBV5-1 and TRBJ2-3 provide the parts outside the CDR3, is KAGVTQTPRYLIKTRGQQVTLSCSPISGHRSVSWYQQTPGQGLQFLFEYFSETQRNKGNFPGRFSGRQFSNSRSEMNVSTLELGDSALYLCASSLRPTQSTDTQYFGPGTRLTVL.

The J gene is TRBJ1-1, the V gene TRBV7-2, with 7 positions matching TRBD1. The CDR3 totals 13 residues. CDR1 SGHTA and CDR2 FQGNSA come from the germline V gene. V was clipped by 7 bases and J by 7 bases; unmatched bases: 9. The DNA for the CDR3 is TGTGCCAGCACCCCGGGACAGACATATGAAGCTTTCTTT. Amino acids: CASTPGQTYEAFF.

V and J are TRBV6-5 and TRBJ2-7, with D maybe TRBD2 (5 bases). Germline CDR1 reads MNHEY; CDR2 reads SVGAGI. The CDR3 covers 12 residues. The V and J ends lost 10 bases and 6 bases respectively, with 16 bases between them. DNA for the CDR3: TGTGCCACGGGTAAGGGTCTAGCCGAGCAGTACTTC. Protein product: CATGKGLAEQYF.

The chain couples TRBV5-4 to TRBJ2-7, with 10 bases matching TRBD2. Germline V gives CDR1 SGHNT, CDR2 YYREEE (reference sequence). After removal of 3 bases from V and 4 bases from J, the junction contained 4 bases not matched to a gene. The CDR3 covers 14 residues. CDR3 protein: CASSSAGGPYEQYF. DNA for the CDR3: TGTGCCAGCAGCTCAGCGGGAGGGCCTTACGAGCAGTACTTC.

CDR3 amino acids: CASSVGRTGGVYTF. DNA of the CDR3: TGTGCCAGCAGCGTAGGTCGGACAGGGGGCGTCTACACCTTC. The rearrangement links TRBV9 to TRBJ1-2; 11 bases fit TRBD1. Germline trimming cut 0 bases from V and 10 bases from J; bases unmatched to any gene: 5. The CDR3 length is 14 residues. The germline V gene has CDR1 SGDLS and CDR2 YYNGEE.

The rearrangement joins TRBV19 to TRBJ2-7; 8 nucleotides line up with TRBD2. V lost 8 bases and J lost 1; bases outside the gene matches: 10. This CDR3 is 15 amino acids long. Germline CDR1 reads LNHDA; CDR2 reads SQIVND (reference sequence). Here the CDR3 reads CASRPGAGGSYEQYF. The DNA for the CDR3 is TGTGCCAGTCGGCCGGGGGCGGGAGGTTCCTACGAGCAGTACTTC. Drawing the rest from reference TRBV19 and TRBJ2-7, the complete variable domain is DGGITQSPKYLFRKEGQNVTLSCEQNLNHDAMYWYRQDPGQGLRLIYYSQIVNDFQKGDIAEGYSVSREKKESFPLTVTSAQKNPTAFYLCASRPGAGGSYEQYFGPGTRLTVT.

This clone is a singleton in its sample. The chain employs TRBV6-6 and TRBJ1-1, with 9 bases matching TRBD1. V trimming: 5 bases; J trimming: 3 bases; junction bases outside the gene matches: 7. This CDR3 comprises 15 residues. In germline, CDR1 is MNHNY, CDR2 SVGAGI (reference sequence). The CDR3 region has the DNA TGTGCCAGCAGTACACCGGGACAGGGTTACACTGAAGCTTTCTTT. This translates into CASSTPGQGYTEAFF.

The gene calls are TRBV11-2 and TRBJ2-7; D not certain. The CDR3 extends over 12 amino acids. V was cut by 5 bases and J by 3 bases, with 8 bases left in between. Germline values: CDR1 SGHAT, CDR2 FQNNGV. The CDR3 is CASSPSVYEQYF. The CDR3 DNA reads TGTGCCAGCAGCCCTAGTGTCTACGAGCAGTACTTC. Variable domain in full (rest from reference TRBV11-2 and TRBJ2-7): EAGVAQSPRYKIIEKRQSVAFWCNPISGHATLYWYQQILGQGPKLLIQFQNNGVVDDSQLPKDRFSAERLKGVDSTLKIQPAKLEDSAVYLCASSPSVYEQYFGPGTRLTVT.

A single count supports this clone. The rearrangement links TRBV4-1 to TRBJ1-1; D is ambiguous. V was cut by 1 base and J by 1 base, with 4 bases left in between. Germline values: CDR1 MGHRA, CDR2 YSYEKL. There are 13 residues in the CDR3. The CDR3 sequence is CASSQGANTEAFF. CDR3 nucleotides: TGCGCCAGCAGCCAAGGAGCGAACACTGAAGCTTTCTTT.

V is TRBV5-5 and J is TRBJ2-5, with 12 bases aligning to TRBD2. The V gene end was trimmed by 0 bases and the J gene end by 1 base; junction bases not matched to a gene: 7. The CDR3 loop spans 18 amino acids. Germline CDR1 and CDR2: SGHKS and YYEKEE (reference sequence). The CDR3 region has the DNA TGTGCCAGCAGCTTGGGACTAGCGGGAGAATGGGGCCAAGAGACCCAGTACTTC. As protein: CASSLGLAGEWGQETQYF.

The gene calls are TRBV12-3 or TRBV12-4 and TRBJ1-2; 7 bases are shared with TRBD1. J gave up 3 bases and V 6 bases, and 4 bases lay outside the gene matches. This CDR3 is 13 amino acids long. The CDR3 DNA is TGTGCCAGCAGCCGTGACAGGGACTATGGCTACACCTTC. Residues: CASSRDRDYGYTF.

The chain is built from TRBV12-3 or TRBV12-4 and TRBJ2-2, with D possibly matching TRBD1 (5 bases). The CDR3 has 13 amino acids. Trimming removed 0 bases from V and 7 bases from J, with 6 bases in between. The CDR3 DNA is TGTGCCAGCAGTTTAGCCAGGGTCGGGGAGCTGTTTTTT. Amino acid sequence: CASSLARVGELFF.

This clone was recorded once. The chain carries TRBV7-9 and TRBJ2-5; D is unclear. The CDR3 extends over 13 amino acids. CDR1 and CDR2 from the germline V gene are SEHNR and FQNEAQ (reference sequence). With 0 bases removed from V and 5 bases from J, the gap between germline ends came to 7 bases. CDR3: CASSLAGAETQYF. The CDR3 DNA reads TGTGCCAGCAGCTTAGCCGGTGCGGAGACCCAGTACTTC.

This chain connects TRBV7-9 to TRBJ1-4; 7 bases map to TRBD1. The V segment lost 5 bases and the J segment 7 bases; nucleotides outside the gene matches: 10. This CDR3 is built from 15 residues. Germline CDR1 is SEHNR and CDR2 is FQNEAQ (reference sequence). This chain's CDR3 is CASSAQGIAIEKLFF. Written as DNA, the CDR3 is TGTGCCAGCAGCGCACAGGGGATAGCGATTGAAAAACTGTTTTTT.

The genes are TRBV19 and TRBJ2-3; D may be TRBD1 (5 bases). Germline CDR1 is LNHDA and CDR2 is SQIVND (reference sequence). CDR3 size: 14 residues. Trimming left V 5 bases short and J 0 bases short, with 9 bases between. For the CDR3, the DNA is TGTGCCAGTAGTCAAGGACACAGCACAGATACGCAGTATTTT. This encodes CASSQGHSTDTQYF.

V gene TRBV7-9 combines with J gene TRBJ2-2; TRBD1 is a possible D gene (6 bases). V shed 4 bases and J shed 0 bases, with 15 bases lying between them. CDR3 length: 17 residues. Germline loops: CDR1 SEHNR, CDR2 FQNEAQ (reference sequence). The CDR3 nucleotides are TGTGCCAGCAGCTCGGGTCCCGGGACATCGAACACCGGGGAGCTGTTTTTT. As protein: CASSSGPGTSNTGELFF.

The CDR3 region is CASSLGTSGGTQETQYF. Here the CDR3 DNA reads TGTGCCAGCAGCTTGGGTACTAGCGGGGGGACGCAAGAGACCCAGTACTTC. The V call is TRBV5-4, the J call TRBJ2-5; 12 bases are a match to TRBD2. CDR3 size: 17 residues. Germline V gene data show CDR1 as SGHNT and CDR2 as YYREEE (reference sequence). J gave up 2 bases and V 0 bases, and 5 bases lay outside the gene matches.

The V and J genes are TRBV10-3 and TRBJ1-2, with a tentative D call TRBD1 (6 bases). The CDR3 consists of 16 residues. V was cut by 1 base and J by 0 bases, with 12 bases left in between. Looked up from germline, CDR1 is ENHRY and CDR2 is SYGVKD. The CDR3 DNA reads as TGTGCCATCAGTGAGTGGGGGGGGCCCTCTAACTATGGCTACACCTTC. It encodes CAISEWGGPSNYGYTF.

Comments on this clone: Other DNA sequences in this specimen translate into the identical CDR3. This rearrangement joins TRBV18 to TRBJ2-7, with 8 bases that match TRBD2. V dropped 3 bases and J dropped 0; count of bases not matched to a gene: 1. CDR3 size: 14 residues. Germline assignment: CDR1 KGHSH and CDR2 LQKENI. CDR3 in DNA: TGTGCCAGCTCACCGACTAGCGCCTCCTACGAGCAGTACTTC. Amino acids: CASSPTSASYEQYF.

The DNA for the CDR3 is TGTGCCAGCTCCCCGGCCGGGGTTGGCTACACCTTC. Translating gives CASSPAGVGYTF. This chain connects TRBV3-1 (or the pseudogene TRBV3-2) to TRBJ1-2; D is ambiguous. CDR3 length: 12 residues. Between the trimmed V and J ends, which lost 8 bases and 7 bases, there was a span of 14 bases. Germline V gene lookup returns CDR1 LGHDT and CDR2 YNNKEL (reference sequence).

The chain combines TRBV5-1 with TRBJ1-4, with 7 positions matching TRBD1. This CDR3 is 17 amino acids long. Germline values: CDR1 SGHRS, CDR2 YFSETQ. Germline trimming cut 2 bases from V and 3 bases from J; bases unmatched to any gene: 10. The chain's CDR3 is CASSFTGEEASNEKLFF. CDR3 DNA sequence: TGCGCCAGCAGCTTTACAGGGGAGGAGGCGTCTAATGAAAAACTGTTTTTT.

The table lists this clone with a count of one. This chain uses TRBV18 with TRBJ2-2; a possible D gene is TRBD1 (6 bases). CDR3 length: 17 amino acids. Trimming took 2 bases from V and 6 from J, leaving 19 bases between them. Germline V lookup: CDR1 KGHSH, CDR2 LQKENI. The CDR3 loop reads CASSPAQGGQNSGELFF. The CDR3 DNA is TGTGCCAGCTCACCAGCTCAAGGGGGACAAAATTCCGGGGAGCTGTTTTTT.

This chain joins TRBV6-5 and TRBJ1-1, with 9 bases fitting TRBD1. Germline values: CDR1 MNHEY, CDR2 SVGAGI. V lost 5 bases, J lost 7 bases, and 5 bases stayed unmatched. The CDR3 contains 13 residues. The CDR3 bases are TGTGCCAGCAGTAACACAGGGGGCCTTGAAGCTTTCTTT. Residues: CASSNTGGLEAFF.